This record concerns one T cell receptor beta chain sequence. These data belong to a study of blood T cell repertoires in COVID-19. The wider study: COVID-19 samples collected from the United States, Italy and Spain covered acute and convalescent phases. From T cells, B-cell-depleted T cells, or PBMCs came the material, which was cDNA or gDNA.

The trim removed 2 bases at V and 4 bases at J, leaving 25 bases unmatched. The germline gives CDR1 MNHNS, CDR2 SASEGT. This CDR3 region has 23 residues. Original processing methods: Reference gene primer amplification gave nucleated cell count estimates. TCRdb's table, derived via immunoSEQ multiplex PCR, lists solely in-frame clones and lacks some. Clonal size and the V and J genes are those of that table, whereas D and trimming came from the DNA. The data contain 100,000 or so clones, around 76% of them singletons. Specimen: peripheral blood. The V call is TRBV6-1, the J call TRBJ2-1, with TRBD2 identical over 11 bases. This clonotype originated in a woman in her seventies with acute or convalescent COVID-19. The CDR3 loop is CASSERFISRLAGGTIKYNEQFF. For the CDR3, the DNA is TGTGCCAGCAGTGAACGATTTATTTCCCGGCTAGCGGGGGGCACCATTAAATACAATGAGCAGTTCTTC.